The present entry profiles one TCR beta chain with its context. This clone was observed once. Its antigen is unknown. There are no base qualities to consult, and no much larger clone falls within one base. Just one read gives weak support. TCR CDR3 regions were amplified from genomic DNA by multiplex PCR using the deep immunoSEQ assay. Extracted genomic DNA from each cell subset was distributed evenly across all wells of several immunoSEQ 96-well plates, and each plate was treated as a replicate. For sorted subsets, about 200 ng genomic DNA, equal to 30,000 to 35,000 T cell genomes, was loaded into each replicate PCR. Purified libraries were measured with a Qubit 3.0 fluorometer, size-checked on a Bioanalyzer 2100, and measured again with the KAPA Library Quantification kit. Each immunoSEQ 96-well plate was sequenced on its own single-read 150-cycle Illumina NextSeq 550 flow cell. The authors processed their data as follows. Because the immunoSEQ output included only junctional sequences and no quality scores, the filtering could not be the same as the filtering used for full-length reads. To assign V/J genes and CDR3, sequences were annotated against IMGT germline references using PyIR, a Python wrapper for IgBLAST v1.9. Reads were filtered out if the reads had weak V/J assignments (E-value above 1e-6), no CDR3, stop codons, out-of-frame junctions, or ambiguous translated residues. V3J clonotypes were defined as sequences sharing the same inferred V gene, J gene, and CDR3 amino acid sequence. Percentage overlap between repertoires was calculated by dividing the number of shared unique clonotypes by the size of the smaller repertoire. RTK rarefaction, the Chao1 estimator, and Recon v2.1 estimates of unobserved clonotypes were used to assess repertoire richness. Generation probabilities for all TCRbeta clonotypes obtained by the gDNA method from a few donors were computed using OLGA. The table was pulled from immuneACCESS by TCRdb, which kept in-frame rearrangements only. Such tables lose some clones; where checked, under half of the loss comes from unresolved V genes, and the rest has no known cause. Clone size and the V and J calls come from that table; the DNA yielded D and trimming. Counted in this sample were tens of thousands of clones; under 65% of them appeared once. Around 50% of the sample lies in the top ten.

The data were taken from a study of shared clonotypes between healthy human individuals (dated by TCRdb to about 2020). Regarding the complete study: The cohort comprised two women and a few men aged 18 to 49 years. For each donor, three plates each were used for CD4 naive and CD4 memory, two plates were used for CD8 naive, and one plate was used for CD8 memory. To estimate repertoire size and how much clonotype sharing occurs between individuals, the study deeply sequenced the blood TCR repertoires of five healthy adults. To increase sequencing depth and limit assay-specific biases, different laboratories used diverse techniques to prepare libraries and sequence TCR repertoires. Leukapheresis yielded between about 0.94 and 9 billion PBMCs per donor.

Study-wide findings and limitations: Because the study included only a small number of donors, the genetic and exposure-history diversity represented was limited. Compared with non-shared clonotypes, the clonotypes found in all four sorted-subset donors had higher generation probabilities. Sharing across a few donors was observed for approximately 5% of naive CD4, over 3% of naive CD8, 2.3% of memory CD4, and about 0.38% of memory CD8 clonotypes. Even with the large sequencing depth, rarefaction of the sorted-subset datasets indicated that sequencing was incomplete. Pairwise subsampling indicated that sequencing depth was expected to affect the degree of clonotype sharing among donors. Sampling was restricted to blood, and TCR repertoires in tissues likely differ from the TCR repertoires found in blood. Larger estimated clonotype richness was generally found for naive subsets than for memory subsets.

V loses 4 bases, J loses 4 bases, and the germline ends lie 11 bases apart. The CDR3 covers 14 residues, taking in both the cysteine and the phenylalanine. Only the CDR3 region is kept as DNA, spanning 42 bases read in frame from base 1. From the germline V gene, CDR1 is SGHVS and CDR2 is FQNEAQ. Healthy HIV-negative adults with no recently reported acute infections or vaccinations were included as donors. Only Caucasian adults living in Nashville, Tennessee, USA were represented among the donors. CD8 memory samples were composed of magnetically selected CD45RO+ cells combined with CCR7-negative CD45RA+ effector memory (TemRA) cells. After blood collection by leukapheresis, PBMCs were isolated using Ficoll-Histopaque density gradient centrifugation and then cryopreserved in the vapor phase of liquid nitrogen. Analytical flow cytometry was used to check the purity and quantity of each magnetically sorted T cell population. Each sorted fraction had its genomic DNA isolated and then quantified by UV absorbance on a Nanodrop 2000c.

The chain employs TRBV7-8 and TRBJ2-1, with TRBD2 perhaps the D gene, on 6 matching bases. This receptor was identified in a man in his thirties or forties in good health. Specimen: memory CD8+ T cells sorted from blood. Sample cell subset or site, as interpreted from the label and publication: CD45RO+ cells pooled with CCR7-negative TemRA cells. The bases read TGTGCCAGCAGCTCTTTCGGGAGTTACAATGAGCAGTTCTTC. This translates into CASSSFGSYNEQFF.